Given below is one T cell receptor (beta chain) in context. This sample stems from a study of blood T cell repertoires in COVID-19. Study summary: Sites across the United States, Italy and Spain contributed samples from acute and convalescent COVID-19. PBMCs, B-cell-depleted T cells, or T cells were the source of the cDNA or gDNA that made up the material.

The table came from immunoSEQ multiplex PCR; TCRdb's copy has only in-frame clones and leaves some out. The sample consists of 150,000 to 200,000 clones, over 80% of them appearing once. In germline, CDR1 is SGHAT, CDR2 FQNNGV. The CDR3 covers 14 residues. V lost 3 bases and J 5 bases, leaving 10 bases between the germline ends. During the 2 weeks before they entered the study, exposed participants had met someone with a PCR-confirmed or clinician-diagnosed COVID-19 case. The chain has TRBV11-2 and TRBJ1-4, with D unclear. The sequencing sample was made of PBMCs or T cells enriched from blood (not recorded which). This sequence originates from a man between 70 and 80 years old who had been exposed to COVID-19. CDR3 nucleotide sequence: TGTGCCAGCAGCTTCTCCCAAGCCAATGAAAAACTGTTTTTT. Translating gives CASSFSQANEKLFF.